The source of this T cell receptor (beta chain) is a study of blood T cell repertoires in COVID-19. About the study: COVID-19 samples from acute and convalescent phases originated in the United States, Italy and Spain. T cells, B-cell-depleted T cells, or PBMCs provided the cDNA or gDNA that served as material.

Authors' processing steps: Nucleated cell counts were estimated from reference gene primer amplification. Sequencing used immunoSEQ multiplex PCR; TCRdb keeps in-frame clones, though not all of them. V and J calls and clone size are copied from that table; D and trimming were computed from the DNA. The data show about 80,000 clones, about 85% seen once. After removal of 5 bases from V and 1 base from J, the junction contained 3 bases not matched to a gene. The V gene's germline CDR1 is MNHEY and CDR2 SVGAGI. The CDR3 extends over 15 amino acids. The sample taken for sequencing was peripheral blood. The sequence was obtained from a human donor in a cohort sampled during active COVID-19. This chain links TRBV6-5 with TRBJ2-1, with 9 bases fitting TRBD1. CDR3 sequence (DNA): TGTGCCAGCAGTAGAGACAGGGGGTCCTACAATGAGCAGTTCTTC. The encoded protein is CASSRDRGSYNEQFF.